Listed below are T cell receptor beta chains from one sample, sequenced in a study of T cell responses to AZD1222 COVID-19 vaccine. Only in-frame clones appear in the TCRdb table, and some are missing; sequencing was by immunoSEQ multiplex PCR. Of about 93,000 clones listed, around 85% are singletons. Sequenced material: peripheral blood, taken on day 0 of AZD1222 vaccination. The origin of the receptors is an adult in good health. CDR3s include the opening cysteine and the closing phenylalanine or tryptophan. The D gene is left open where the match is weak. Size tells how often a clone was seen (once, few, many) or the class of an expanded clone, and some rows leave it out.

DNA: TGTGCCAGTGCCCCTGTTCCCGGGGAGCTGTTTTTT; CDR3: CASAPVPGELFF; J: TRBJ2-2; size: -; V: TRBV28; D: -
DNA: TGTGCCAGCAGCTACTTACTATTGGACAGACGGGCCAAAGACACTGAAGCTTTCTTT; CDR3: CASSYLLLDRRAKDTEAFF; J: TRBJ1-1; size: -; V: TRBV5-5; D: -
DNA: TGTGCCAGCAGCCAAGGGGTTGACAGGGTGATGTACTACGAGCAGTACTTC; CDR3: CASSQGVDRVMYYEQYF; J: TRBJ2-7; size: -; V: TRBV3-1/TRBV3-2; D: TRBD1
DNA: TGTGCCAGCAGTGAAGGTTCAGATTCTTATGGCTACACCTTC; CDR3: CASSEGSDSYGYTF; J: TRBJ1-2; size: -; V: TRBV2; D: -
DNA: TGTGCCAGCAGTTGGACAGGGCGTGAAAAACTGTTTTTT; CDR3: CASSWTGREKLFF; J: TRBJ1-4; size: medium-sized; V: TRBV6-2/TRBV6-3; D: TRBD1
DNA: TGTGCCAGTAGTATAGCCCTAATGACTAGCGGGGTCTCCTACGAGCAGTACTTC; CDR3: CASSIALMTSGVSYEQYF; J: TRBJ2-7; size: -; V: TRBV19; D: TRBD2
DNA: TGTGCCAGCAGCTTAGGACTAGCGGGGGCCACAGATACGCAGTATTTT; CDR3: CASSLGLAGATDTQYF; J: TRBJ2-3; size: -; V: TRBV11-2; D: TRBD2
DNA: TGCGCCAGCAGTCAATCTCTTCACGGGGGGCGCAGCAATCAGCCCCAGCATTTT; CDR3: CASSQSLHGGRSNQPQHF; J: TRBJ1-5; size: -; V: TRBV23-1; D: -
DNA: TGTGCCAGCAGCCCGAGTTTTGTGGACAGGGCCTACGAGCAGTACTTC; CDR3: CASSPSFVDRAYEQYF; J: TRBJ2-7; size: -; V: TRBV11-3; D: TRBD1
DNA: TGTGCCTGGGGGGTTTCAGGGGAAAAACTGTTTTTT; CDR3: CAWGVSGEKLFF; J: TRBJ1-4; size: -; V: TRBV30; D: -
DNA: TGCGCCAGCAGCTTGGGGGACAGGGACTATGGCTACACCTTC; CDR3: CASSLGDRDYGYTF; J: TRBJ1-2; size: once; V: TRBV5-1; D: TRBD1
DNA: TGTGCCAGCAGGCGAATCATGAACACTGAAGCTTTCTTT; CDR3: CASRRIMNTEAFF; J: TRBJ1-1; size: -; V: TRBV12-3/TRBV12-4; D: -
DNA: TGTGCCAGCAGCATGACAGGTACCGGGGAGCTGTTTTTT; CDR3: CASSMTGTGELFF; J: TRBJ2-2; size: -; V: TRBV9; D: -
DNA: TGTGCCAGTAGTCTTGGGGACACGGAAAGCTATGGCTACACCTTC; CDR3: CASSLGDTESYGYTF; J: TRBJ1-2; size: -; V: TRBV19; D: -
DNA: TGTGCCAGCAGCCAATCCGGGGGCGGGACCCAGTACTTC; CDR3: CASSQSGGGTQYF; J: TRBJ2-5; size: -; V: TRBV3-1/TRBV3-2; D: -
DNA: TGTGCCAGCAGTTTCGAGGGAGTAGGGGAGCTGTTTTTT; CDR3: CASSFEGVGELFF; J: TRBJ2-2; size: -; V: TRBV12-3/TRBV12-4; D: -
DNA: TGCACCAGCAGCCAAGATTTGTCTTTGAACATTCAGTACTTC; CDR3: CTSSQDLSLNIQYF; J: TRBJ2-4; size: -; V: TRBV1; D: -
DNA: TGCGCCAGCAGCCAATCCGCAGGCAATGAAAAACTGTTTTTT; CDR3: CASSQSAGNEKLFF; J: TRBJ1-4; size: -; V: TRBV4-3; D: -
DNA: TGTGCCAGCAGTTTATACGGGGGGCAAGGAGATACGCAGTATTTT; CDR3: CASSLYGGQGDTQYF; J: TRBJ2-3; size: -; V: TRBV27; D: -
DNA: TGTGCCTGGGAGGACCCCGGCTCCTACGAGCAGTACTTC; CDR3: CAWEDPGSYEQYF; J: TRBJ2-7; size: -; V: TRBV30; D: -
DNA: TGTGCCAGCAGTTATCGGGACACCTCCTCCTACGAGCAGTACTTC; CDR3: CASSYRDTSSYEQYF; J: TRBJ2-7; size: -; V: TRBV6-5; D: -
DNA: TGTGCCTGGAGCCCACCCAGGGGTTCCCAAGAGACCCAGTACTTC; CDR3: CAWSPPRGSQETQYF; J: TRBJ2-5; size: -; V: TRBV30; D: -
DNA: TGTGCCAGCTTAGCGGGAATGAATGAGCAGTTCTTC; CDR3: CASLAGMNEQFF; J: TRBJ2-1; size: once; V: TRBV2; D: TRBD2
DNA: TGTGCCAGCAGCTTAATCCCACCCGATTCACCCCTCCACTTT; CDR3: CASSLIPPDSPLHF; J: TRBJ1-6; size: few; V: TRBV7-2; D: -
DNA: TGTGCCAGCAGCTTAGGACAGACAGCCTACGAGCAGTACTTC; CDR3: CASSLGQTAYEQYF; J: TRBJ2-7; size: -; V: TRBV5-6; D: -
DNA: TGCGCCAGCAGCCATCCCGGACAGGGGGCCCCCGGGGAGCTGTTTTTT; CDR3: CASSHPGQGAPGELFF; J: TRBJ2-2; size: few; V: TRBV4-1; D: TRBD1
DNA: TGTGCCAGCTGTCTCCGGAGTCGGGAGACCCAGTACTTC; CDR3: CASCLRSRETQYF; J: TRBJ2-5; size: -; V: TRBV18; D: -
DNA: TGTGCCAGCAGCCCAGCGGGAGCTGGAAACACCATATATTTT; CDR3: CASSPAGAGNTIYF; J: TRBJ1-3; size: -; V: TRBV11-2; D: -
DNA: TGTGCCAGCAGTTTGGGGAGGACCTACACCTTC; CDR3: CASSLGRTYTF; J: TRBJ1-2; size: -; V: TRBV12-3/TRBV12-4; D: -
DNA: TGTGCCAGCAGCCAACCTCCCGCGAACACTGAAGCTTTCTTT; CDR3: CASSQPPANTEAFF; J: TRBJ1-1; size: -; V: TRBV14; D: -
DNA: TGTGCCAGCAGTTACTCGACAGGGACAGGTGCGAGGGGCAATCAGCCCCAGCATTTT; CDR3: CASSYSTGTGARGNQPQHF; J: TRBJ1-5; size: few; V: TRBV6-2/TRBV6-3; D: TRBD1
DNA: TGTGCCAGCAGCCGCGAGGGGACAGGAGAAAATGGCTACACCTTC; CDR3: CASSREGTGENGYTF; J: TRBJ1-2; size: -; V: TRBV11-1; D: TRBD1
DNA: TGTGCCAGCAGCGTAGGACCAAGCACCGGGGAGCTGTTTTTT; CDR3: CASSVGPSTGELFF; J: TRBJ2-2; size: -; V: TRBV9; D: -
DNA: TGTGCCAGCAGCTTGACTAGCGGGAGACGCTACGAGCAGTACTTC; CDR3: CASSLTSGRRYEQYF; J: TRBJ2-7; size: -; V: TRBV7-9; D: TRBD2
DNA: TGTGCCAGCAGGATGGGACTTTTGAACACTGAAGCTTTCTTT; CDR3: CASRMGLLNTEAFF; J: TRBJ1-1; size: -; V: TRBV6-5; D: -
DNA: TGCGCCAGCATGGGACAGAACACCGGGGAGCTGTTTTTT; CDR3: CASMGQNTGELFF; J: TRBJ2-2; size: -; V: TRBV10-1; D: -
DNA: TGTGCCAGCAGCCCCTGGGGGCTAGCGGGGGAGGGGCGCACAGATACGCAGTATTTT; CDR3: CASSPWGLAGEGRTDTQYF; J: TRBJ2-3; size: -; V: TRBV7-8; D: TRBD2
DNA: TGTGCCAGCAGTTACTCGTCAAGGGGCCCGTCTTTTGGCTACACCTTC; CDR3: CASSYSSRGPSFGYTF; J: TRBJ1-2; size: few; V: TRBV6-5; D: -
DNA: TGTGCCAGCAGCCACCTCGGGGATTCTGCAACTAATGAAAAACTGTTTTTT; CDR3: CASSHLGDSATNEKLFF; J: TRBJ1-4; size: -; V: TRBV3-1/TRBV3-2; D: -
DNA: TGTGCCAGCAGCAGCGGCAGGGGGGGCAATTCACCCCTCCACTTT; CDR3: CASSSGRGGNSPLHF; J: TRBJ1-6; size: once; V: TRBV5-6; D: TRBD1
DNA: TGTGCCAGCAGCTTGGTAATCGGGGGGCTCGCTGAAGCTTTCTTT; CDR3: CASSLVIGGLAEAFF; J: TRBJ1-1; size: -; V: TRBV5-5; D: -
DNA: TGTGCCAGCAGTGAAAGGGGGCGGGAAAAACTGTTTTTT; CDR3: CASSERGREKLFF; J: TRBJ1-4; size: -; V: TRBV6-1; D: TRBD1
DNA: TGTGCCAGTAGTAACAGGATGGGGACCTACGAGCAGTACTTC; CDR3: CASSNRMGTYEQYF; J: TRBJ2-7; size: -; V: TRBV19; D: -
DNA: TGTGCCAGTAGTATCGTGGGGGCGGGCTATGGCTACACCTTC; CDR3: CASSIVGAGYGYTF; J: TRBJ1-2; size: -; V: TRBV19; D: -
DNA: TGTGCCAGCAGCCCCGGACAGAGCTTTGAAAAACTGTTTTTT; CDR3: CASSPGQSFEKLFF; J: TRBJ1-4; size: -; V: TRBV11-2; D: -
DNA: TGTGCCAGCAGTGATTTGGCGGGGTTCCCCTCTGGAAACACCATATATTTT; CDR3: CASSDLAGFPSGNTIYF; J: TRBJ1-3; size: -; V: TRBV2; D: -
DNA: TGTGCCAGCAGCCGTTTTAATGAGCAGTTCTTC; CDR3: CASSRFNEQFF; J: TRBJ2-1; size: -; V: TRBV5-8; D: -
DNA: TGTGCCTGGAGTGTTGAGGGACGGGGCTACACCTTC; CDR3: CAWSVEGRGYTF; J: TRBJ1-2; size: -; V: TRBV30; D: -
DNA: TGCGCCAGCAGTAAGAGGGAATCCCACCGAGCCCAAGAGACCCAGTACTTC; CDR3: CASSKRESHRAQETQYF; J: TRBJ2-5; size: -; V: TRBV23-1; D: -
DNA: TGTGCCAGCAGCTTAGTCTTGGGCGGGAACACTGAAGCTTTCTTT; CDR3: CASSLVLGGNTEAFF; J: TRBJ1-1; size: -; V: TRBV7-8; D: -
DNA: TGCGCCAGCAGCCCGCTGGGTACGCAAGAGACCCAGTACTTC; CDR3: CASSPLGTQETQYF; J: TRBJ2-5; size: -; V: TRBV4-1; D: -
DNA: TGTGCCAGCAGGCGAGGCGGACCGAATCAGCCCCAGCATTTT; CDR3: CASRRGGPNQPQHF; J: TRBJ1-5; size: -; V: TRBV2; D: -
DNA: TGTGCCAGCAGTTACGGGACAGGGGAAACCTACGAGCAGTACTTC; CDR3: CASSYGTGETYEQYF; J: TRBJ2-7; size: -; V: TRBV6-5; D: TRBD1
DNA: TGCGCCAGCAGCTCAGGGGTCACAGATACGCAGTATTTT; CDR3: CASSSGVTDTQYF; J: TRBJ2-3; size: -; V: TRBV5-1; D: -